Presented here are 32 T cell receptor beta chains from one specimen sequenced in a study of neurological immune-mediated disorders. One entry per CDR3 protein results from TCRdb running MiXCR on the 5' RACE reads. The table includes some 41,000 distinct CDR3 sequences, 13% to 15% detected once. The material sequenced was CD4+ T cells from blood. These receptors were obtained from a woman aged 55-75 years with HTLV-1-associated myelopathy (HAM/TSP).

This clonotype was recorded at least ten times. The chain employs TRBV18 and TRBJ1-6; TRBD1 matches at 7 bases. After removal of 3 bases from V and 6 bases from J, the junction contained 5 bases not matched to a gene. The CDR3 is made up of 15 amino acids. The germline CDR1 and CDR2 sequences are KGHSH and LQKENI. The CDR3 DNA reads as TGTGCCAGCTCACCGGACAGGAGCATTAATTCACCCCTCCACTTT. This gives the protein CASSPDRSINSPLHF.

This clonotype occurred many times. The chain combines TRBV6-5 with TRBJ2-1, with D tentatively TRBD1 or TRBD2 (5 bases each). The CDR3 extends over 16 amino acids. Germline values: CDR1 MNHEY, CDR2 SVGAGI. Trimming removed 7 bases at V and 8 bases at J, with 24 bases between. The CDR3 spells CASMGPRDPTRDEQFF. CDR3 DNA sequence: TGTGCCAGCATGGGCCCCCGGGACCCCACTAGAGATGAGCAGTTCTTC.

At least ten counts were recorded for this clonotype. The rearrangement links TRBV5-1 to TRBJ2-7, with 8 nucleotides matching TRBD1. The CDR3 has 15 residues. Germline V CDR1 and CDR2: SGHRS, YFSETQ. The junction had 10 bases not matched to a gene; V was cut back by 2 bases and J by 6 bases. This CDR3 is CASSFSGGAKGEQYF. The CDR3 nucleotides read TGCGCCAGCAGCTTTTCAGGGGGCGCAAAGGGCGAGCAGTACTTC.

This clonotype has ten or more counts. J is TRBJ2-5 and V is TRBV12-3 or TRBV12-4; no clear D gene. This CDR3 spans 11 amino acids. V dropped 7 bases and J dropped 2 bases, with 5 bases sitting between them. The CDR3 bases are TGTGCCAGCACGATTCAAGAGACCCAGTACTTC. It encodes CASTIQETQYF.

The sample holds many counts of this clonotype. The chain links TRBV30 to TRBJ2-1; 7 nucleotides agree with TRBD2. Germline values: CDR1 GTSNPN, CDR2 SVGIG (reference sequence). The CDR3 spans 13 residues. V shed 5 bases, J shed 6 bases, and the junction held 7 bases outside the gene matches. The CDR3 here is CAWGWGGGNEQFF. CDR3 DNA: TGTGCCTGGGGTTGGGGGGGGGGCAATGAGCAGTTCTTC.

Many counts were recorded for this clonotype. The rearrangement uses TRBV20-1 and TRBJ1-5; maybe TRBD1 (6 bases). CDR1 and CDR2 (germline): DFQATT, SNEGSKA (reference sequence). V lost 6 bases and J 2 bases, leaving 20 bases between the germline ends. The CDR3 has 16 amino acids. Here the CDR3 reads CSANSRDTGGNQPQHF. CDR3 in DNA: TGCAGTGCCAACTCCCGGGACACGGGGGGCAATCAGCCCCAGCATTTT.

V and J are TRBV5-1 and TRBJ1-2; TRBD1 aligns across 8 bases. The V gene's germline CDR1 is SGHRS and CDR2 YFSETQ. The CDR3 extends over 14 amino acids. V trimming: 4 bases; J trimming: 0 bases; junction bases outside the gene matches: 2. CDR3 amino acids: CASSEQGANYGYTF. The CDR3 coding sequence is TGCGCCAGCAGCGAACAGGGGGCTAACTATGGCTACACCTTC.

This clonotype was seen ten or more times. This chain connects TRBV4-1 to TRBJ2-2; 8 bases agree with TRBD2. This CDR3 contains 16 residues. Germline V gene data show CDR1 as MGHRA and CDR2 as YSYEKL. V shed 4 bases, J shed 5 bases, and the junction held 9 bases outside the gene matches. In DNA, the CDR3 is TGCGCCAGCAGCCCTCGGGAGGGTGGGAGAACCGGGGAGCTGTTTTTT. As protein: CASSPREGGRTGELFF.

This clonotype was found many times. This chain connects TRBV28 to TRBJ1-5, with D possibly matching TRBD1 (6 bases). This CDR3 region has 14 residues. Trimming took 6 bases from V and 2 from J, leaving 11 bases between them. Germline V gene sequence: CDR1 MDHEN, CDR2 SYDVKM. CDR3 amino acids: CASSTGWGNQPQHF. CDR3 coding DNA: TGTGCCAGCAGCACAGGGTGGGGCAATCAGCCCCAGCATTTT.

This clonotype was picked up many times. The genes are TRBV7-2 and TRBJ2-5; 9 nucleotides line up with TRBD2. The CDR3 loop spans 14 amino acids. Germline values: CDR1 SGHTA, CDR2 FQGNSA. With 5 bases clipped from V and 5 bases from J, the junction kept 6 bases outside the gene matches. The DNA for the CDR3 is TGTGCCAGCAGCGACGGACTAGCGCAGGAGACCCAGTACTTC. As protein: CASSDGLAQETQYF.

This clonotype was seen repeatedly, ten times or more. The chain links TRBV5-1 to TRBJ1-1, with 11 bases fitting TRBD1. The germline V gene encodes CDR1 SGHRS and CDR2 YFSETQ. The CDR3 consists of 16 residues. V was clipped by 4 bases and J by 1 base; unmatched bases: 6. CDR3 in DNA: TGCGCCAGCAGCACAAGGACAGGGGGCGCGAACACTGAAGCTTTCTTT. It translates to CASSTRTGGANTEAFF.

The table lists this clonotype with many counts. The chain couples TRBV7-2 to TRBJ1-1; D gene ambiguous. V was shortened by 0 bases and J by 0 bases, with 8 bases between the two germline ends. Germline V gene data show CDR1 as SGHTA and CDR2 as FQGNSA. CDR3 length: 15 residues. The CDR3 region has the DNA TGTGCCAGCAGCTTAGCGGGCGGCATGAACACTGAAGCTTTCTTT. Translated, it gives CASSLAGGMNTEAFF.

This clonotype was recorded at least ten times. The J gene is TRBJ1-2, the V gene TRBV12-3 or TRBV12-4, with 7 bases identical to TRBD1. This CDR3 comprises 15 residues. Trimming cost V 0 bases and J 2 bases; bases outside gene matches: 3. CDR3 region: CASSLAGGANYGYTF. In DNA form, the CDR3 reads TGTGCCAGCAGTTTAGCAGGGGGCGCAAACTATGGCTACACCTTC.

This sequence joins TRBV20-1 and TRBJ1-3; no definite D call. V was pared by 5 bases and J by 4 bases, with 12 bases between. Germline CDR1 is DFQATT and CDR2 is SNEGSKA (reference sequence). CDR3 length: 13 amino acids. CDR3 nucleotides: TGCAGTGCTGGTCGCGGAGGAGGAAACACCATATATTTT. Translation gives CSAGRGGGNTIYF.

In its sample, this clonotype was seen many times. The V and J genes are TRBV5-1 and TRBJ2-1; D might be TRBD2 (5 bases). CDR1 SGHRS and CDR2 YFSETQ come from the germline V gene. V was shortened by 5 bases and J by 1 base, with 10 bases between the two germline ends. CDR3 length: 14 amino acids. The CDR3 DNA follows: TGCGCCAGCAGGGGGAGTGGATCCTACAATGAGCAGTTCTTC. Residues: CASRGSGSYNEQFF.

This clonotype was seen at least ten times. This sequence joins TRBV9 and TRBJ1-2; the D gene is possibly TRBD1 (5 bases). The CDR3 spans 12 residues. CDR1 and CDR2 (germline): SGDLS, YYNGEE. V was clipped by 4 bases and J by 3 bases, with 7 bases between them. CDR3 protein: CASSRGDYGYTF. In DNA, the CDR3 is TGTGCCAGCAGCCGGGGCGACTATGGCTACACCTTC.

In this sample, this clonotype turned up many times. V usage is TRBV4-1 and J usage is TRBJ2-5; 8 bases fit TRBD2. The CDR3 consists of 16 residues. Trimming at V came to 1 base and at J to 1 base, leaving 5 bases not matched to a gene. CDR1 and CDR2 (germline): MGHRA, YSYEKL. CDR3 protein: CASSQGSGGAQETQYF. Here the CDR3 DNA reads TGCGCCAGCAGCCAAGGATCGGGAGGGGCCCAAGAGACCCAGTACTTC.

This clonotype has a count of ten or more. The chain is built from TRBV7-6 and TRBJ2-3; 7 bases align to TRBD2. J was trimmed by 7 bases and V by 2 bases; bases with no gene match: 6. From germline, CDR1 is SGHVS and CDR2 FNYEAQ. The CDR3 runs to 14 residues. Here the CDR3 DNA reads TGTGCCAGCAGCTTAAGTGGGGGGGAGAATACGCAGTATTTT. This gives the protein CASSLSGGENTQYF. Drawing the rest from reference TRBV7-6 and TRBJ2-3, the complete variable domain is GAGVSQSPRYKVTKRGQDVALRCDPISGHVSLYWYRQALGQGPEFLTYFNYEAQQDKSGLPNDRFSAERPEGSISTLTIQRTEQRDSAMYRCASSLSGGENTQYFGPGTRLTVL.

This clonotype came up many times. The chain is built from TRBV29-1 and TRBJ1-1; D is uncertain. Trimming stripped 6 bases from V and 0 bases from J, with 20 bases between. Looked up from germline, CDR1 is SQVTM and CDR2 is ANQGSEA. The CDR3 totals 16 residues. The CDR3 region is CSVVRRKQILNTEAFF. The CDR3 bases are TGCAGCGTCGTGAGGCGCAAACAGATACTGAACACTGAAGCTTTCTTT.

V is TRBV20-1 and J is TRBJ1-1; D is undetermined. Between the trimmed V and J ends, which lost 4 bases and 5 bases, there was a span of 11 bases. Germline lookup yields CDR1 DFQATT and CDR2 SNEGSKA (reference sequence). The CDR3 has 12 amino acids. The CDR3 sequence: CSATPGFTEAFF. Here the CDR3 DNA reads TGCAGTGCTACTCCCGGGTTTACTGAAGCTTTCTTT.

This clonotype was seen ten or more times. The chain uses TRBV10-2 and TRBJ1-1; 7 bases map to TRBD1. Losses at the gene ends were 2 bases for V and 4 bases for J; bases not matched to a gene: 1. CDR1 is WSHSY and CDR2 is SAAADI in the germline V gene. This CDR3 is built from 13 residues. The CDR3 region has the DNA TGCGCCAGCAGTGAGGACAGGGCCACTGAAGCTTTCTTT. Protein product: CASSEDRATEAFF.

This clonotype appeared many times. CDR3 loop: CASSLGQVFYEQYF. The CDR3 nucleotides are TGTGCCAGCAGCTTGGGGCAGGTGTTCTACGAGCAGTACTTC. The genes are TRBV7-2 and TRBJ2-7; tentative D call: TRBD1 (5 bases). The ends were cut back, 3 bases at V and 3 bases at J, with 12 bases in the middle. Germline values: CDR1 SGHTA, CDR2 FQGNSA. The CDR3 consists of 14 residues.

This clonotype was detected ten times or more. The chain couples TRBV20-1 to TRBJ1-2; D is uncertain. Germline-derived CDR1 and CDR2 are DFQATT and SNEGSKA (reference sequence). There are 16 residues in the CDR3. V was cut by 5 bases and J by 6 bases, with 25 bases left in between. CDR3 in DNA: TGCAGTGCTGCGGACCCCGGTAGGACGAGTCGGAATGGCTACACCTTC. As protein: CSAADPGRTSRNGYTF.

The rearrangement joins TRBV7-6 to TRBJ1-1; TRBD1 is a possible D gene (6 bases). Trimming took 5 bases from V and 4 from J, leaving 8 bases between them. From germline, CDR1 is SGHVS and CDR2 FNYEAQ. The CDR3 contains 12 residues. The CDR3 region has the DNA TGTGCCAGCAGCCGAGGGGGCACTGAAGCTTTCTTT. Translation gives CASSRGGTEAFF.

This clonotype showed up many times. The chain carries TRBV20-1 and TRBJ1-4; tentatively, D is TRBD1 (5 bases). V lost 1 base and J 17 bases, leaving 20 bases between the germline ends. CDR1 DFQATT and CDR2 SNEGSKA come from the germline V gene (reference sequence). This CDR3 is built from 13 residues. The CDR3 bases are TGCAGTGCTAGAGCGGGGGGATGGGGTTTAGGATTTTTT. This codes for CSARAGGWGLGFF.

As for this clonotype: One end of the junction fails to match germline, which may point to a read error. The chain combines TRBV7-7 with TRBJ2-1; the match to TRBD2 covers 12 bases. The germline gives CDR1 SSHAT, CDR2 FNYEAQ (reference sequence). The CDR3 runs to 14 residues. Here the CDR3 DNA reads TGTGTCAGCAGCCCTAGCGGGGGGGCCTCTGAGCAGTTCTTC. Protein sequence: CVSSPSGGASEQFF.

This clonotype occurred many times. The V gene is TRBV10-3, the J gene TRBJ2-1; tentatively, D is TRBD1 (5 bases). CDR1 is ENHRY, CDR2 SYGVKD, per germline. The length of the CDR3 is 14 residues. The ends were cut back, 6 bases at V and 3 bases at J, with 12 bases in the middle. The CDR3 DNA follows: TGTGCCATCAGCACAGGTACGGGCTACAATGAGCAGTTCTTC. Protein product: CAISTGTGYNEQFF.

This clonotype was seen ten or more times. The chain carries TRBV9 and TRBJ2-7; D unclear. Germline assignment: CDR1 SGDLS and CDR2 YYNGEE. The CDR3 consists of 14 residues. Trimming removed 2 bases from V and 0 bases from J, with 9 bases in between. CDR3 region: CASSVDPGSYEQYF. The CDR3 DNA is TGTGCCAGCAGCGTTGATCCGGGCTCCTACGAGCAGTACTTC.

In its sample, this clonotype was seen many times. The genes are TRBV6-2 or TRBV6-3 and TRBJ2-7; D may correspond to TRBD1 or TRBD2 (5 bases each). The CDR3 contains 16 residues. Germline values: CDR1 MNHEY, CDR2 SVGEGT. V was pared by 2 bases and J by 0 bases, with 14 bases between. Here the CDR3 reads CASSYGTPDTSYEQYF. CDR3 coding DNA: TGTGCCAGCAGTTACGGGACCCCCGATACCTCCTACGAGCAGTACTTC.

This clonotype showed up many times. The chain has TRBV3-1 and TRBJ2-1; D not resolved. The CDR3 contains 17 residues. V was shortened by 0 bases and J by 0 bases, with 12 bases between the two germline ends. The germline CDR1 and CDR2 sequences are LGHDT and YNNKEL (reference sequence). CDR3 sequence: CASSQDPQRSSYNEQFF. CDR3 bases: TGTGCCAGCAGCCAAGATCCCCAGCGTAGCTCCTACAATGAGCAGTTCTTC.

This clonotype was found many times. The chain joins TRBV9 to TRBJ2-1; D is possibly TRBD2 (5 bases). This CDR3 is 17 amino acids long. Trimming took 0 bases from V and 5 from J, leaving 18 bases between them. In germline, CDR1 is SGDLS, CDR2 YYNGEE. The CDR3 reads CASSVALSVGSHNEQFF. In nucleotides, the CDR3 is TGTGCCAGCAGCGTAGCTCTTTCGGTAGGGAGTCACAATGAGCAGTTCTTC.

This chain links TRBV11-3 with TRBJ2-2; 9 nucleotides align to TRBD2. This CDR3 is 18 amino acids long. V was clipped by 3 bases and J by 7 bases; unmatched bases: 15. Looked up from germline, CDR1 is SGHNT and CDR2 is YENEEA. The CDR3 DNA follows: TGTGCCAGCAGCTTCAATCCAGCGGGGGGAATAAGGAACGGGGAGCTGTTTTTT. Translating gives CASSFNPAGGIRNGELFF.